The rows below give T cell receptor beta chains drawn from one sample of a study of blood T cell repertoires in COVID-19. Sequencing was performed with immunoSEQ multiplex PCR; in TCRdb, only in-frame clones are kept and a portion is missing. The sample lists fewer than 300,000 clones, approximately 90% seen once, with roughly 4% in the top ten. The specimen sequenced was peripheral blood. The receptor set was obtained from a man aged 60-69 years who had recovered from COVID-19. The CDR3 runs from the conserved cysteine through the conserved F or W. A D gene is named only where the DNA matches it firmly. Expanded clones get a size class; other rows say once, few or many, or leave the size out.

>TRBV7-9|19|TRBJ1-1|TRBD1|NA
CASSSPRSTGGAMNTEAFF
TGTGCCAGCAGCTCCCCCCGGTCCACAGGGGGGGCCATGAACACTGAAGCTTTCTTT
>TRBV5-1|14|TRBJ2-5|NA|NA
CASTPQGLTETQYF
TGCGCCAGCACTCCCCAGGGTCTTACGGAGACCCAGTACTTC
>TRBV6-5|14|TRBJ2-3|TRBD2|NA
CASKPGLALDTQYF
TGTGCCAGCAAACCGGGACTAGCATTAGATACGCAGTATTTT
>TRBV18|15|TRBJ2-1|NA|NA
CASSPLISGGNEQFF
TGTGCCAGCTCACCACTTATATCCGGGGGCAATGAGCAGTTCTTC
>TRBV15|16|TRBJ2-7|NA|NA
CATSSAFRGASYEQYF
TGTGCCACCAGCAGTGCCTTCAGGGGGGCGTCCTACGAGCAGTACTTC
>TRBV5-1|15|TRBJ2-3|TRBD2|NA
CASSSSGGRGDTQYF
TGCGCCAGCAGCTCCAGCGGGGGACGCGGAGATACGCAGTATTTT
>TRBV3-1/TRBV3-2|15|TRBJ2-7|NA|NA
CASSQDNGNTYEQYF
TGTGCCAGCAGCCAAGATAACGGGAATACCTACGAGCAGTACTTC
>TRBV7-9|15|TRBJ1-3|TRBD1|NA
CASSTGQGPGNTIYF
TGTGCCAGCAGTACTGGACAGGGGCCTGGAAACACCATATATTTT
>TRBV7-9|15|TRBJ2-1|TRBD2|NA
CASSATGTTRGEQFF
TGTGCCAGCAGCGCCACCGGGACTACCCGCGGGGAGCAGTTCTTC
>TRBV5-7|16|TRBJ2-2|TRBD2|NA
CASILEDGGWSGELFF
TGTGCCAGCATCCTAGAGGACGGGGGGTGGTCCGGGGAGCTGTTTTTT
>TRBV3-1/TRBV3-2|16|TRBJ1-6|NA|NA
CASSPVPGSYNSPLHF
TGTGCCAGCAGCCCCGTCCCGGGGTCCTATAATTCACCCCTCCACTTT
>TRBV5-1|17|TRBJ2-1|TRBD2|NA
CASSLSGIAGAYNEQFF
TGCGCCAGCAGCCTCTCCGGGATAGCGGGGGCGTACAATGAGCAGTTCTTC
>TRBV5-6|12|TRBJ2-3|NA|NA
CASRGGTDTQYF
TGTGCCAGCCGGGGAGGCACAGATACGCAGTATTTT
>TRBV12-5|13|TRBJ1-2|NA|NA
CASGLGGNYGYTF
TGTGCTAGTGGCCTTGGAGGGAACTATGGCTACACCTTC
>TRBV9|16|TRBJ2-7|NA|NA
CASSVGQGNSAYEQYF
TGTGCCAGCAGCGTAGGGCAGGGCAATTCGGCCTACGAGCAGTACTTC
>TRBV10-2|14|TRBJ2-5|NA|NA
CASRDSGTGETQYF
TGCGCCAGCAGGGACTCAGGTACCGGAGAGACCCAGTACTTC
>TRBV24-1|13|TRBJ2-3|TRBD1|NA
CATSTGGTDTQYF
TGTGCCACCAGCACAGGGGGTACAGATACGCAGTATTTT
>TRBV19|14|TRBJ2-3|NA|NA
CASSTQGSTDTQYF
TGTGCCAGTAGTACTCAGGGGAGCACAGATACGCAGTATTTT
>TRBV2|14|TRBJ1-4|NA|NA
CASSQTGGDEKLFF
TGTGCCAGCAGCCAGACCGGGGGAGATGAAAAACTGTTTTTT
>TRBV6-5|14|TRBJ2-7|TRBD1|NA
CASIRTGSSYEQYF
TGTGCCAGCATTCGGACAGGGAGCTCCTACGAGCAGTACTTC
>TRBV24-1|13|TRBJ1-2|NA|NA
CATSDTRDYGYTF
TGTGCCACCAGTGACACCCGGGACTATGGCTACACCTTC
>TRBV2|13|TRBJ1-6|NA|NA
CASVGTRNSPLHF
TGTGCCAGCGTGGGGACAAGGAATTCACCCCTCCACTTT
>TRBV27|17|TRBJ1-6|NA|NA
CASSDYLRGPTNSPLHF
TGTGCCAGCAGTGACTACCTCAGGGGCCCTACTAATTCACCCCTCCACTTT
>TRBV4-2|14|TRBJ2-4|NA|NA
CASSQVIAKNIQYF
TGTGCCAGCAGCCAAGTCATAGCCAAAAACATTCAGTACTTC
>TRBV19|12|TRBJ2-2|NA|NA
CASSLLTGELFF
TGTGCCAGTAGTCTACTAACCGGGGAGCTGTTTTTT
>TRBV7-9|15|TRBJ2-2|NA|NA
CASSWGGVNTGELFF
TGTGCCAGCAGTTGGGGCGGGGTCAACACCGGGGAGCTGTTTTTT
>TRBV5-1|15|TRBJ2-3|TRBD2|NA
CASSFGLAGADTQYF
TGCGCCAGCAGCTTTGGGCTAGCGGGGGCTGATACGCAGTATTTT
>TRBV5-1|15|TRBJ2-3|TRBD2|NA
CASSLDLAGTDTQYF
TGCGCCAGCAGCTTGGACCTAGCGGGCACAGATACGCAGTATTTT
>TRBV7-3|13|TRBJ1-2|NA|NA
CASSPVGGYGYTF
TGTGCCAGCAGCCCCGTGGGGGGATATGGCTACACCTTC
>TRBV20-1|11|TRBJ2-7|TRBD1|few
CSARDRGEQYF
TGCAGTGCTAGGGACAGGGGCGAGCAGTACTTC
>TRBV7-9|16|TRBJ2-1|TRBD2|NA
CASSTPGGASGNEQFF
TGTGCCAGCAGCACCCCCGGGGGGGCGAGTGGTAATGAGCAGTTCTTC
>TRBV6-1|14|TRBJ1-2|NA|once
CASSEALRGRGYTF
TGTGCCAGCAGTGAAGCGCTTCGGGGTCGCGGCTACACCTTC
>TRBV15|14|TRBJ1-2|TRBD1|once
CATSSGQGDYGYTF
TGTGCCACCAGCTCGGGACAGGGGGACTATGGCTACACCTTC
>TRBV7-2|14|TRBJ1-2|NA|NA
CASSGRTALGGYTF
TGTGCCAGCAGCGGTAGGACAGCCCTTGGGGGCTACACCTTC
>TRBV3-1/TRBV3-2|11|TRBJ2-2|NA|few
CPRGASGELFF
TGTCCCCGGGGGGCCTCGGGGGAGCTGTTTTTT
>TRBV2|14|TRBJ2-7|TRBD2|NA
CASRRSSGGHRWGF
TGTGCCAGCAGGAGGTCTAGCGGGGGCCATCGCTGGGGCTTC
>TRBV5-6|16|TRBJ2-5|NA|NA
CASSLDWQGSLETQYF
TGTGCCAGCAGCTTGGATTGGCAGGGGAGCTTAGAGACCCAGTACTTC
>TRBV6-2/TRBV6-3|15|TRBJ1-2|NA|NA
CASSYLREVNYGYTF
TGTGCCAGCAGTTATTTGAGGGAAGTGAACTATGGCTACACCTTC